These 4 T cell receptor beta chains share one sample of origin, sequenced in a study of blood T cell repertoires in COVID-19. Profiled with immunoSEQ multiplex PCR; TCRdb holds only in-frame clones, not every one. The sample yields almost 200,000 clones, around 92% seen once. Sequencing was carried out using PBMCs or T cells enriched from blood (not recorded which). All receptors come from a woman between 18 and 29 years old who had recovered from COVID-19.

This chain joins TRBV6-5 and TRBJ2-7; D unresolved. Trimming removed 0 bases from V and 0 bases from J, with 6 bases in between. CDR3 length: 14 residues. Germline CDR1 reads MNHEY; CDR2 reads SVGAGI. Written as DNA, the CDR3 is TGTGCCAGCAGTTACTCGGTCAGCTCCTACGAGCAGTACTTC. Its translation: CASSYSVSSYEQYF.

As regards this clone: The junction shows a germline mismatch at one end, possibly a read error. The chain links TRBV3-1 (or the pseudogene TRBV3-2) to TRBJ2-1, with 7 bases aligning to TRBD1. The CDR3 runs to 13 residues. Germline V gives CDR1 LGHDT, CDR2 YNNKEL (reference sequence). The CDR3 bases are TGTGCCAGCAGCCAGGGTACAGGGGTAGCCCCGATCTTC. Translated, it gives CASSQGTGVAPIF.

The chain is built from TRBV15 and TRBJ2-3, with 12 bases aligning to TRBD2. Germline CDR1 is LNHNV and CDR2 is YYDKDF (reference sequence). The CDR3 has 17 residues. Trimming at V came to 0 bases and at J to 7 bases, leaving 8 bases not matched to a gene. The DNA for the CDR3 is TGTGCCACCAGCAGAGAGCCTAGCGGGGGGGTCTCGAATACGCAGTATTTT. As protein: CATSREPSGGVSNTQYF.

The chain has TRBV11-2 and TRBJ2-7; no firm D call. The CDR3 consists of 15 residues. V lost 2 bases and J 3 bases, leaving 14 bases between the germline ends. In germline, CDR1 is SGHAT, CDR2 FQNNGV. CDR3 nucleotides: TGTGCCAGCAGCTTACATACAGTACCAGACTACGAGCAGTACTTC. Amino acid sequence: CASSLHTVPDYEQYF.